Described below is a single T cell receptor (beta chain) sequence and its context. No antigen is known for it. The assay was immunoSEQ multiplex PCR, and TCRdb's table has in-frame clones only and misses some. Of a few thousand clones in the sample, over 70% were seen once. Looked up from germline, CDR1 is SGHKS and CDR2 is YYEKEE (reference sequence). This CDR3 region has 12 residues. Trimming stripped 6 bases from V and 8 bases from J, with 12 bases between. Bead-separated CD4+, CD4+CD8+, CD57+ or CD56+ fractions, or PBMC, were used. This entry is derived from a study of STAT5B mutations in CD4+ large granular lymphocyte leukemia. Regarding the study as a whole: Main leukemic clonotypes were patient-specific, but roughly 26% appeared at low frequency elsewhere. CD4-sorted patient repertoires seemed more clonal than healthy CD4+ repertoires. Only five to seven CD4-sorted patient samples were compared with healthy controls for clonality.

This TCR derives from a man between 60 and 70 years old with CD4+ T-cell large granular lymphocyte leukemia. Sequencing was done on a sample of PBMCs. The chain has TRBV5-5 and TRBJ2-1; D remains ambiguous. The CDR3 bases are TGTGCCAGCACCCTCGCGGAAGATGAGCAGTTCTTC. Protein: CASTLAEDEQFF.